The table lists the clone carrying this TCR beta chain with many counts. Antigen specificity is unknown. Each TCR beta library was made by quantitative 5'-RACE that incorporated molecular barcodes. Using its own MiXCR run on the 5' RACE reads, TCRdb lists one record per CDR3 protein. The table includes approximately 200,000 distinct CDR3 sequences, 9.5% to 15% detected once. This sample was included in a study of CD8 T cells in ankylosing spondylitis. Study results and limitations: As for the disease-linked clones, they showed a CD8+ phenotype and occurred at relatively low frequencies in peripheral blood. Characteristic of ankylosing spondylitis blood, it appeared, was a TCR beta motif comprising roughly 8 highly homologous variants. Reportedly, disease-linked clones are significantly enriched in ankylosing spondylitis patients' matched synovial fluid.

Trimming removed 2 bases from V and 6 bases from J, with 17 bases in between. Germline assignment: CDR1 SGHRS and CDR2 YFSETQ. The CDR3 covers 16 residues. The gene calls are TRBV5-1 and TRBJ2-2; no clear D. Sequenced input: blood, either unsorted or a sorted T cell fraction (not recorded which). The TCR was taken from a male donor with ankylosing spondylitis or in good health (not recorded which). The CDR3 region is CASSFEAFPGAGELFF. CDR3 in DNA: TGCGCCAGCAGCTTTGAGGCCTTTCCTGGCGCCGGGGAGCTGTTTTTT.